What follows describes a single T cell receptor (beta chain). Trimming took 8 bases from V and 1 from J; bases not matched to a gene: 6. The length of the CDR3 is 13 residues. The germline V gene has CDR1 SQVTM and CDR2 ANQGSEA. Libraries were prepared by immunoSEQ multiplex PCR; TCRdb keeps only in-frame clonotypes and omits some of them. The sample records about 78,000 clones, 88% being singletons. The data are from a study of T cell responses to AZD1222 COVID-19 vaccine. V gene TRBV29-1 combines with J gene TRBJ2-3, with 7 positions matching TRBD1. This specimen was peripheral blood, taken on day 0 of MenACWY control vaccination. The TCR originated in an adult in good health. The CDR3 nucleotides read TGCAGCACGGATACAGGGGGCACAGATACGCAGTATTTT. It translates to CSTDTGGTDTQYF.